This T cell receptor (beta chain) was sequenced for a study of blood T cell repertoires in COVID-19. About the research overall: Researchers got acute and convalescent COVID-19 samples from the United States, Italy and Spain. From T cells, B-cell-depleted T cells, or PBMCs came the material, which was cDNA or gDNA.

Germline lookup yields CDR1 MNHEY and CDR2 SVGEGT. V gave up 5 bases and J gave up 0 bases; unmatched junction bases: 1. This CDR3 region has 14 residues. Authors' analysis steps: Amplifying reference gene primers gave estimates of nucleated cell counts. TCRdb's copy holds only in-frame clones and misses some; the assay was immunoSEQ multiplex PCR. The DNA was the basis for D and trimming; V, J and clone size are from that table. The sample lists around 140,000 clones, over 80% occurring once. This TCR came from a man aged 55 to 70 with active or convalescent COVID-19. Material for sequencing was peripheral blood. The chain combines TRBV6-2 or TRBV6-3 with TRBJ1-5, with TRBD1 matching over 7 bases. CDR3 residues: CASSQGDSNQPQHF. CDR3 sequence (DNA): TGTGCCAGCAGTCAGGGGGATAGCAATCAGCCCCAGCATTTT.